The 23 T cell receptor beta chains below were found in one sample sequenced in a study of cytomegalovirus exposure and HLA in healthy donors. The PCR had 60 Vbeta and 13 Jbeta primers. TCRdb's table, derived via immunoSEQ multiplex PCR, lists solely in-frame clones and lacks some. The sample yields about 64,000 clones, of which the top ten take up 3.6%. The sequenced material came from PBMCs. Receptors originate from a woman between 18 and 30 years old in good health and CMV-seronegative.

A word on this clone: The sample holds other DNA sequences that translate to the same CDR3. J is TRBJ1-4 and V is TRBV5-1, with D uncertain. With 4 bases removed from V and 4 bases from J, the gap between germline ends came to 17 bases. The CDR3 has 16 amino acids. The V gene's germline CDR1 is SGHRS and CDR2 YFSETQ. The CDR3 DNA reads as TGCGCCAGCAGCATTTTTGGGTCCGGCGGTAATGAAAAACTGTTTTTT. It yields the protein CASSIFGSGGNEKLFF.

J is TRBJ2-3 and V is TRBV6-1, with 7 bases identical to TRBD2. The CDR3 runs 15 residues. V lost 6 bases, J lost 9 bases, and 15 bases stayed unmatched. Per the germline V gene, CDR1 is MNHNS and CDR2 is SASEGT. The CDR3 loop is CASRTLDGRRGTQYF. As DNA, the CDR3 is TGTGCCAGCAGGACGCTCGACGGGAGGAGAGGGACGCAGTATTTT.

The chain is built from TRBV19 and TRBJ2-5, with 8 bases lining up with TRBD2. Germline V gene data show CDR1 as LNHDA and CDR2 as SQIVND (reference sequence). Losses at the gene ends were 5 bases for V and 5 bases for J; bases not matched to a gene: 7. The CDR3 runs 14 residues. CDR3 in DNA: TGTGCCAGTAGTCTTGGACTAGCAGCGGAGACCCAGTACTTC. Translation: CASSLGLAAETQYF.

This chain links TRBV6-1 with TRBJ1-1; D gene unclear. Germline-derived CDR1 and CDR2 are MNHNS and SASEGT. Trimming left V 3 bases short and J 0 bases short, with 8 bases between. The CDR3 is 14 residues long. For the CDR3, the DNA is TGTGCCAGCAGTGACGCAGATTTGAACACTGAAGCTTTCTTT. Protein: CASSDADLNTEAFF.

V is TRBV6-5 and J is TRBJ2-7; D possibly corresponds to TRBD1 (5 bases). Trimming stripped 7 bases from V and 0 bases from J, with 10 bases between. CDR3 length: 13 amino acids. CDR1 is MNHEY and CDR2 is SVGAGI in the germline V gene. CDR3 residues: CASNEGVSYEQYF. The CDR3, as DNA: TGTGCCAGCAATGAAGGGGTCTCCTACGAGCAGTACTTC.

V is TRBV5-1 and J is TRBJ2-7; D perhaps matches TRBD1 (6 bases). The V end lost 2 bases, the J end lost 7 bases, and 19 bases lay between the germline ends. The CDR3 has 15 amino acids. CDR1 is SGHRS and CDR2 is YFSETQ in the germline V gene. The DNA for the CDR3 is TGCGCCAGCAGCTTCTTGGCTCCCGGGACACGGGAGCAGTACTTC. Its translation is CASSFLAPGTREQYF.

The chain recombines TRBV5-1 with TRBJ2-7, with D perhaps TRBD2 (6 bases). CDR3 length: 13 residues. Between the trimmed V and J ends, which lost 0 bases and 7 bases, there was a span of 11 bases. Germline V gene sequence: CDR1 SGHRS, CDR2 YFSETQ. CDR3 bases: TGCGCCAGCAGCTTGGGGGGGGATCGGGAGCAGTACTTC. Protein sequence: CASSLGGDREQYF.

CDR3 in amino acids: CASRFEGGTEAFF. The CDR3 region has the DNA TGCGCCAGCCGTTTTGAGGGTGGCACTGAAGCTTTCTTT. The chain combines TRBV4-1 with TRBJ1-1; D is undetermined. The CDR3 spans 13 residues. Germline-derived CDR1 and CDR2 are MGHRA and YSYEKL. V was trimmed by 8 bases and J by 4 bases, leaving 14 bases between them.

V and J are TRBV10-3 and TRBJ1-5; 9 bases align to TRBD1. Germline trimming cut 0 bases from V and 8 bases from J; bases unmatched to any gene: 5. Germline V gives CDR1 ENHRY, CDR2 SYGVKD. This CDR3 is 15 amino acids long. CDR3 sequence (DNA): TGTGCCATCAGTGAGTCCAGGACAGGGGCTGAGCCCCAGCATTTT. It specifies CAISESRTGAEPQHF.

This chain connects TRBV30 to TRBJ1-5, with a tentative D call TRBD1 (6 bases). Germline V CDR1 and CDR2: GTSNPN, SVGIG (reference sequence). V was trimmed by 2 bases and J by 5 bases, leaving 10 bases between them. The CDR3 consists of 13 residues. CDR3 coding DNA: TGTGCCTGGAGTCAGGGGCCGCATCAGCCCCAGCATTTT. This codes for CAWSQGPHQPQHF.

V and J are TRBV5-1 and TRBJ1-6, with TRBD1 matching 7 bases. The V gene's germline CDR1 is SGHRS and CDR2 YFSETQ. With V trimmed by 0 bases and J by 12 bases, 3 bases remained unmatched. This CDR3 contains 13 residues. CDR3 in amino acids: CASSLAQGGPLHF. The CDR3 DNA sequence: TGCGCCAGCAGCTTGGCCCAGGGGGGACCCCTCCACTTT.

This chain uses TRBV7-2 with TRBJ2-2, with unresolved D. V dropped 1 base and J dropped 0 bases, with 9 bases sitting between them. The CDR3 consists of 16 residues. Germline loops: CDR1 SGHTA, CDR2 FQGNSA. This CDR3 is CASSLEYGSNTGELFF. The CDR3 DNA is TGTGCCAGCAGCTTAGAATACGGTTCGAACACCGGGGAGCTGTTTTTT.

The rearrangement joins TRBV7-9 to TRBJ1-6; TRBD1 might be the D (6 bases). The CDR3 is made up of 16 amino acids. V was shortened by 1 base and J by 5 bases, with 12 bases between the two germline ends. Germline loops: CDR1 SEHNR, CDR2 FQNEAQ (reference sequence). The CDR3 nucleotides read TGTGCCAGCAGCTTAGACGAAACAGGGCATAATTCACCCCTCCACTTT. Encoded protein: CASSLDETGHNSPLHF.

J is TRBJ1-2 and V is TRBV30; the D gene is possibly TRBD1 (6 bases). Trimming shortened V by 2 bases and J by 8 bases, and 12 bases separated the two germline ends. Germline CDR1 is GTSNPN and CDR2 is SVGIG (reference sequence). The CDR3 sequence is 12 residues long. The CDR3 region is CAWSYGQSGYTF. CDR3 nucleotide sequence: TGTGCCTGGAGTTACGGACAGTCAGGCTACACCTTC. The full variable domain, with the rest looked up from reference TRBV30 and TRBJ1-2, is SQTIHQWPATLVQPVGSPLSLECTVEGTSNPNLYWYRQAAGRGLQLLFYSVGIGQISSEVPQNLSASRPQDRQFILSSKKLLLSDSGFYLCAWSYGQSGYTFGSGTRLTVV.

The chain has TRBV30 and TRBJ1-5, with 8 bases matching TRBD1. Germline V lookup: CDR1 GTSNPN, CDR2 SVGIG (reference sequence). This CDR3 is built from 13 residues. V shed 3 bases and J 7 bases; nucleotides not matched to a gene: 5. The CDR3 reads CAWSRGRSQPQHF. The CDR3 coding sequence is TGTGCCTGGAGCAGGGGGCGCAGCCAGCCCCAGCATTTT. Supplemented by reference TRBV30 and TRBJ1-5, the full variable domain reads SQTIHQWPATLVQPVGSPLSLECTVEGTSNPNLYWYRQAAGRGLQLLFYSVGIGQISSEVPQNLSASRPQDRQFILSSKKLLLSDSGFYLCAWSRGRSQPQHFGDGTRLSIL.

The chain is built from TRBV4-2 and TRBJ2-5; TRBD2 matches 9 bases. Germline V gene lookup returns CDR1 LGHNA and CDR2 YNFKEQ. The CDR3 totals 16 residues. V shed 5 bases and J 1 base; nucleotides not matched to a gene: 8. The CDR3 loop reads CASSARAGGGQETQYF. Written as DNA, the CDR3 is TGTGCCAGCAGCGCCCGAGCGGGGGGCGGCCAAGAGACCCAGTACTTC.

V usage is TRBV13 and J usage is TRBJ2-7; D is ambiguous. The CDR3 has 14 amino acids. Germline V gives CDR1 PRHDT, CDR2 FYEKMQ (reference sequence). The V end lost 3 bases, the J end lost 4 bases, and 13 bases lay between the germline ends. The CDR3 protein is CASSFLEERYEQYF. The CDR3 DNA is TGTGCCAGCAGCTTCTTAGAGGAGCGATACGAGCAGTACTTC.

The chain recombines TRBV12-5 with TRBJ2-3, with 10 bases aligning to TRBD1. CDR3 length equals 14 residues. Germline lookup yields CDR1 LGHNT and CDR2 FRNRAP. Trimming at V came to 6 bases and at J to 4 bases, leaving 4 bases not matched to a gene. The CDR3 spells CASGGQGGSDTQYF. The DNA for the CDR3 is TGTGCTAGTGGAGGACAGGGGGGCTCAGATACGCAGTATTTT. Together with reference TRBV12-5 and TRBJ2-3, the CDR3 gives the full variable domain: DARVTQTPRHKVTEMGQEVTMRCQPILGHNTVFWYRQTMMQGLELLAYFRNRAPLDDSGMPKDRFSAEMPDATLATLKIQPSEPRDSAVYFCASGGQGGSDTQYFGPGTRLTVL.

V usage is TRBV25-1 and J usage is TRBJ1-4; 10 nucleotides agree with TRBD1. Germline V gene data show CDR1 as MGHDK and CDR2 as SYGVNS. This CDR3 has 15 amino acids. Trimming took 5 bases from V and 8 from J; bases not matched to a gene: 8. The CDR3: CASSHGGTGAEKLFF. CDR3 DNA sequence: TGTGCCAGCAGTCACGGAGGGACAGGGGCGGAAAAACTGTTTTTT.

The chain is built from TRBV5-1 and TRBJ1-1; maybe TRBD1 (5 bases). This CDR3 contains 16 residues. Germline assignment: CDR1 SGHRS and CDR2 YFSETQ. Trimming took off 0 bases at V and 0 bases at J, with 12 bases between the two ends. As DNA, the CDR3 is TGCGCCAGCAGCTTGGGGGAGGGGATTCTGAACACTGAAGCTTTCTTT. This sequence encodes CASSLGEGILNTEAFF.

The V gene is TRBV11-3, the J gene TRBJ2-1; 8 bases align to TRBD2. The CDR3 loop spans 15 amino acids. CDR1 and CDR2 from the germline V gene are SGHNT and YENEEA. V trimming: 5 bases; J trimming: 6 bases; junction bases outside the gene matches: 9. CDR3: CASSGRTSRGNEQFF. The CDR3 DNA follows: TGTGCCAGCAGCGGAAGGACTAGCCGGGGCAATGAGCAGTTCTTC.

The chain employs TRBV27 and TRBJ2-7, with TRBD1 identical over 7 bases. Germline V lookup: CDR1 MNHEY, CDR2 SMNVEV (reference sequence). V lost 3 bases, J lost 3 bases, and 2 bases stayed unmatched. The CDR3 runs to 13 residues. The CDR3 sequence is CASSLDRNYEQYF. CDR3 DNA: TGTGCCAGCAGTTTGGACAGGAACTACGAGCAGTACTTC.

The gene calls are TRBV9 and TRBJ2-7; D possibly corresponds to TRBD2 (5 bases). V was clipped by 2 bases and J by 0 bases, with 12 bases between them. Germline V gives CDR1 SGDLS, CDR2 YYNGEE. The CDR3 has 15 residues. CDR3 DNA sequence: TGTGCCAGCAGCGTGGACCTAGCATCCTCCTACGAGCAGTACTTC. Residues: CASSVDLASSYEQYF. Filled out from reference TRBV9 and TRBJ2-7, the complete variable domain reads DSGVTQTPKHLITATGQRVTLRCSPRSGDLSVYWYQQSLDQGLQFLIQYYNGEERAKGNILERFSAQQFPDLHSELNLSSLELGDSALYFCASSVDLASSYEQYFGPGTRLTVT.